This TCR beta chain was identified during a study of T cell responses to AZD1222 COVID-19 vaccine. Study-wide context: Samples with a second dose at about 4 or about 12 weeks were pooled together. General study findings and limits: Receipt of two AZD1222 doses was followed by a rise in Spike-specific TCR breadth and depth. The sample set comprised mostly white British donors with more females, and clonal diversity was possibly underestimated.

From germline, CDR1 is MNHEY and CDR2 SMNVEV (reference sequence). This CDR3 spans 15 amino acids. Trimming pared 2 bases from V and 8 bases from J, leaving 15 bases between. The protocol was immunoSEQ multiplex PCR, while the TCRdb copy is restricted to in-frame clones and leaves out a portion. The table lists 150,000 to 200,000 clones, around nine tenths of them singletons. This clone came up once. Its target is unknown. This clonotype originated in an adult in good health. This chain uses TRBV27 with TRBJ1-4; tentative D call: TRBD1 (6 bases). Specimen: peripheral blood, collected on day 0 of AZD1222 vaccination. This CDR3 is CASSLQGRWQEKLFF. The CDR3 nucleotides are TGTGCCAGCAGTTTACAGGGGAGGTGGCAGGAAAAACTGTTTTTT.